What follows describes a single T cell receptor beta chain. Its matching antigen is unknown. The data belong to a study of vaccination effects on CD4 cells after COVID-19. Germline V gene data show CDR1 as SGHAT and CDR2 as FQNNGV. V dropped 5 bases and J dropped 3 bases, with 11 bases sitting between them. This CDR3 spans 13 amino acids. Generated by immunoSEQ multiplex PCR, the TCRdb table keeps only in-frame clones and is missing some. The sample shows about 41,000 clones, approximately 70% of them seen only once. Antigen-specific CD4+ T cell clonotypes were called by their expansion after viral peptide-pool culture in ViraFEST. When around ten days of culture had elapsed, CD4+ T cells were isolated. In the vaccine recipients, nucleocapsid antibodies were negative and there was no prior SARS-CoV-2 infection. It was with about 10 IU/ml IL-2 and roughly 9.2 ug/ml peptides that 1.8 million or so PBMC per well were cultured. Days 3 and 7 were when half the medium was replaced with IL-2 medium.

The sequence derives from a human donor who received a COVID-19 vaccine. The sample in question was CD4+ T cells from PBMCs cultured with HCoV-OC43 spike peptides, obtained before COVID-19 vaccination. Regarding subset: HCoV-OC43 spike overlapping peptide pool stimulation. V and J are TRBV11-2 and TRBJ2-7, with D possibly being TRBD1 (5 bases). CDR3 in DNA: TGTGCCAGCAGCGGGGCTCCCCGCTACGAGCAGTACTTC. It encodes CASSGAPRYEQYF.